The 8 T cell receptor beta chains below were found in one sample sequenced in a study of blood T cell repertoires in COVID-19. Produced via immunoSEQ multiplex PCR; TCRdb's table is partial and in-frame only. The sample has around 250,000 clones; around 86% are singletons. The sample comprised peripheral blood. The receptors originated from a woman older than 75 with COVID-19, enrolled during active disease.

The rearrangement links TRBV3-1 (or the pseudogene TRBV3-2) to TRBJ1-2; 8 nucleotides match TRBD1. This CDR3 is 11 amino acids long. Per germline, CDR1 LGHDT and CDR2 YNNKEL (reference sequence). V dropped 5 bases and J dropped 11; count of bases not matched to a gene: 4. The CDR3 loop is CASSSGQGYTF. For the CDR3, the DNA is TGTGCCAGCAGCTCCGGACAGGGTTACACCTTC.

The V gene is TRBV15, the J gene TRBJ1-6; TRBD1 is a possible D gene (5 bases). Germline V gene sequence: CDR1 LNHNV, CDR2 YYDKDF (reference sequence). The CDR3 totals 16 residues. V was trimmed by 1 base and J by 0 bases, leaving 7 bases between them. Written as DNA, the CDR3 is TGTGCCACCAGCAGAGGTGACAGCTCCTATAATTCACCCCTCCACTTT. Translating gives CATSRGDSSYNSPLHF.

The chain is built from TRBV19 and TRBJ1-1; TRBD1 matches 7 bases. V lost 7 bases to trimming and J lost 0 bases; unmatched junction nucleotides: 11. This CDR3 spans 16 amino acids. Per germline, CDR1 LNHDA and CDR2 SQIVND (reference sequence). The CDR3 nucleotides read TGTGCCAGTACCCCCACCCTGGGACAGCTGAACACTGAAGCTTTCTTT. This translates into CASTPTLGQLNTEAFF.

This sequence joins TRBV24-1 and TRBJ2-5, with D maybe TRBD2 (5 bases). From germline, CDR1 is KGHDR and CDR2 SFDVKD. Between the trimmed V and J ends, which lost 5 bases and 2 bases, there was a span of 8 bases. The CDR3 runs 13 residues. The CDR3 coding sequence is TGTGCCACCAGTGGGTGGGAGCAAGAGACCCAGTACTTC. Encoded protein: CATSGWEQETQYF.

This clone has only a few counts. The rearrangement joins TRBV12-3 or TRBV12-4 to TRBJ1-1; 7 positions match TRBD1. The CDR3 covers 12 residues. The ends lost 6 bases at V and 10 bases at J; junction bases unmatched: 8. For the CDR3, the DNA is TGTGCCAGCAGAGGCGACAGGGCGCGAGCTTTCTTT. It codes for CASRGDRARAFF.

This sequence joins TRBV11-3 and TRBJ2-2; the D gene is possibly TRBD2 (6 bases). V gave up 0 bases and J gave up 7 bases, with 9 bases separating them. There are 14 residues in the CDR3. CDR1 and CDR2 from the germline V gene are SGHNT and YENEEA. The DNA for the CDR3 is TGTGCCAGCAGCTTAGAGGGGGGTAACGGGGAGCTGTTTTTT. Translation: CASSLEGGNGELFF.

DNA for the CDR3: TGTGCCAGTAGCCCGTACATGACAGGGCGCTCCTACGAGCAGTACTTC. It specifies CASSPYMTGRSYEQYF. The gene calls are TRBV19 and TRBJ2-7; 7 bases map to TRBD1. This CDR3 contains 16 residues. Germline CDR1 and CDR2: LNHDA and SQIVND (reference sequence). Germline trimming cut 6 bases from V and 0 bases from J; bases unmatched to any gene: 11.

This sequence joins TRBV5-1 and TRBJ2-7; the D gene is possibly TRBD1 (6 bases). This CDR3 contains 13 residues. V was trimmed by 3 bases and J by 6 bases, leaving 13 bases between them. Germline-derived CDR1 and CDR2 are SGHRS and YFSETQ. Here the CDR3 reads CASSSGQLGEQYF. CDR3 coding DNA: TGCGCCAGCAGCTCCGGACAGCTAGGCGAGCAGTACTTC. Using reference TRBV5-1 and TRBJ2-7 for the parts outside the CDR3, the full variable domain is KAGVTQTPRYLIKTRGQQVTLSCSPISGHRSVSWYQQTPGQGLQFLFEYFSETQRNKGNFPGRFSGRQFSNSRSEMNVSTLELGDSALYLCASSSGQLGEQYFGPGTRLTVT.